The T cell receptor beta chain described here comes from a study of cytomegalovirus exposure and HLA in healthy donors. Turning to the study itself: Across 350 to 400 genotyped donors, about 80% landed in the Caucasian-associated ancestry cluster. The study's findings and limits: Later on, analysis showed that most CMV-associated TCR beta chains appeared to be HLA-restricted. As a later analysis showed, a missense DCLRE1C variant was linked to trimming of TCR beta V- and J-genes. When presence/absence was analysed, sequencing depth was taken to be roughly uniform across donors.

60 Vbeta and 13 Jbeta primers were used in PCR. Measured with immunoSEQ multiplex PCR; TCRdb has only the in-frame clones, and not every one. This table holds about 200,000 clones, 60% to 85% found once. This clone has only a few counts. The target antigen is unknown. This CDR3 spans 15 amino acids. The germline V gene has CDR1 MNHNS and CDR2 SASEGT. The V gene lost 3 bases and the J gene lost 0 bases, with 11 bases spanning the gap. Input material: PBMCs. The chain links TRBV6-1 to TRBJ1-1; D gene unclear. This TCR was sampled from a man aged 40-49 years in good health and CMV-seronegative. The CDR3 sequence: CASSEIDTLNTEAFF. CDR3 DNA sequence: TGTGCCAGCAGTGAGATAGACACCTTGAACACTGAAGCTTTCTTT.